Following are 10 T cell receptor beta chains from one sample sequenced in a study of Graves' ophthalmopathy and Graves' hyperthyroidism. The authors amplified TCR beta CDR3 regions, and they did so from RNA transcripts for repertoire sequencing. First-round RT-PCR employed HTBI primers, with a second-round multiplex PCR after it. TCRdb itself ran the multiplex PCR reads through MiXCR, one entry per CDR3 protein. The sample contains about 1.1 million distinct CDR3 sequences, 35% to 45% of which appear only once. Sequenced input: peripheral blood or thyroid tissue (not recorded which). These receptors originate from an adult man with Graves' hyperthyroidism.

This clonotype was found a few times. CDR3 in amino acids: CASLESAASSYEQYF. The CDR3 DNA reads TGTGCCAGCCTGGAGTCGGCAGCGAGCTCCTACGAGCAGTACTTC. V is TRBV28 and J is TRBJ2-7; D is undetermined. With 8 bases removed from V and 0 bases from J, the gap between germline ends came to 17 bases. The CDR3 loop spans 15 amino acids. Per the germline V gene, CDR1 is MDHEN and CDR2 is SYDVKM.

V usage is TRBV2 and J usage is TRBJ2-5; TRBD1 or TRBD2 may be the D gene (6 bases each). Germline CDR1 reads SNHLY; CDR2 reads FYNNEI. Trimming pared 6 bases from V and 2 bases from J, leaving 16 bases between. This CDR3 region has 15 residues. The CDR3 sequence is CASRGVGGRQETQYF. The CDR3 nucleotides read TGTGCCAGCAGGGGGGTTGGGGGGCGACAAGAGACCCAGTACTTC.

This clonotype was found many times. The chain employs TRBV24-1 and TRBJ1-5; D remains unclear. The CDR3 spans 13 residues. V dropped 6 bases and J dropped 7 bases, with 12 bases sitting between them. In germline, CDR1 is KGHDR, CDR2 SFDVKD. DNA of the CDR3: TGTGCCACCAGTCCCCTAGTTGACCAGCCCCAGCATTTT. Its protein product is CATSPLVDQPQHF.

This clonotype was seen ten or more times. The chain combines TRBV19 with TRBJ2-7, with 7 bases identical to TRBD1. Trimming removed 0 bases from V and 6 bases from J; junction bases left unmatched: 2. There are 13 residues in the CDR3. Germline CDR1 and CDR2: LNHDA and SQIVND (reference sequence). Here the CDR3 DNA reads TGTGCCAGTAGTATAGATTCAGGGGGCGAGCAGTACTTC. It encodes CASSIDSGGEQYF.

The sample holds many counts of this clonotype. V and J are TRBV10-3 and TRBJ1-1; TRBD1 agrees at 10 bases. The CDR3 runs to 17 residues. Looked up from germline, CDR1 is ENHRY and CDR2 is SYGVKD. V lost 7 bases to trimming and J lost 4 bases; unmatched junction nucleotides: 15. The CDR3 loop reads CAIKKGEPGQGTTEAFF. The CDR3 DNA reads TGTGCCATCAAAAAGGGGGAACCGGGACAGGGGACCACTGAAGCTTTCTTT.

This clonotype was counted between two and nine times. The chain combines TRBV20-1 with TRBJ1-5; D remains unclear. The V gene lost 3 bases and the J gene lost 7 bases, with 13 bases spanning the gap. Germline V gene lookup returns CDR1 DFQATT and CDR2 SNEGSKA (reference sequence). This CDR3 comprises 13 residues. The CDR3 protein is CSASTGIRQPQHF. Written as DNA, the CDR3 is TGCAGTGCTAGTACGGGGATTAGGCAGCCCCAGCATTTT.

V and J are TRBV29-1 and TRBJ1-3; D remains unclear. The CDR3 has 13 residues. CDR1 and CDR2 (germline): SQVTM, ANQGSEA. The germline V and J ends were trimmed by 5 bases and 0 bases, with 8 bases remaining between them. For the CDR3, the DNA is TGCAGCGTTCGGGAGAGCTCTGGAAACACCATATATTTT. Its translation: CSVRESSGNTIYF.

V gene TRBV9 combines with J gene TRBJ2-7; possibly TRBD1 or TRBD2 for D (5 bases each). CDR1 is SGDLS and CDR2 is YYNGEE in the germline V gene. The V gene lost 0 bases and the J gene lost 2 bases, with 15 bases spanning the gap. The CDR3 has 16 residues. The CDR3 DNA follows: TGTGCCAGCAGCGTAGGAGGGACGGGATTGACCTACGAGCAGTACTTC. Translating gives CASSVGGTGLTYEQYF. The full variable domain, rest sourced from reference TRBV9 and TRBJ2-7, is DSGVTQTPKHLITATGQRVTLRCSPRSGDLSVYWYQQSLDQGLQFLIQYYNGEERAKGNILERFSAQQFPDLHSELNLSSLELGDSALYFCASSVGGTGLTYEQYFGPGTRLTVT.

The chain employs TRBV15 and TRBJ1-5; D is unclear. The CDR3 is 15 residues long. Per the germline V gene, CDR1 is LNHNV and CDR2 is YYDKDF (reference sequence). Between the trimmed V and J ends, which lost 3 bases and 5 bases, there was a span of 14 bases. In nucleotides, the CDR3 is TGTGCCACCAGCAGGGATCCCATGGTAGATCAGCCCCAGCATTTT. It encodes CATSRDPMVDQPQHF.

The gene calls are TRBV5-1 and TRBJ1-5, with a tentative D call TRBD1 (6 bases). Per germline, CDR1 SGHRS and CDR2 YFSETQ. V was shortened by 6 bases and J by 3 bases, with 16 bases between the two germline ends. The CDR3 is made up of 15 amino acids. The CDR3 protein is CASTLAGETNQPQHF. The CDR3 DNA reads as TGCGCCAGCACCCTTGCAGGGGAAACCAATCAGCCCCAGCATTTT.